This TCR beta chain is from a study of radiation and T cells in renal cell carcinoma (dated by TCRdb to between 2020 and 2021). Study-level background: The samples were obtained from a clinical trial, where primary renal cell carcinomas were treated with 15 Gy stereotactic body radiation therapy and then removed by nephrectomy 4 weeks afterward. In total, roughly 51 samples underwent TCR beta sequencing: roughly 26 tumors plus 27 peripheral blood samples. Across all 50 or so samples, around 4,000,000 unique CDR3 nucleotide sequences, encoding roughly 2,600,000 unique CDR3 amino acid sequences, were identified. Overall results and qualifications from the work: Because pretreatment tumor biopsies were not available, the baseline intratumoral presence of clonotypes could not be determined. Effects of radiation dose or scheduling on the TCR repertoire could not be addressed with the single-armed trial design. In blood, the top tumor clonotypes increased from baseline to 2 weeks after radiation and then shrank by 4 weeks, which suggests a temporary expansion of tumor-resident clones. Changes in the blood repertoire were not tracked past 4 weeks after treatment.

Following the manufacturer's recommendations, the immunoSEQ kit was used to generate TCR beta libraries from genomic DNA. For library preparation, a first multiplex PCR was performed with proprietary primers, followed by a second PCR in which unique barcodes were added, and bead cleanups were performed after each round. A kit-provided positive control reaction and a negative control reaction were included in every sample batch. The final libraries were assessed on an Agilent 4200 TapeStation D1000 ScreenTape, pooled by volume, and quantified by qPCR. An Illumina NextSeq500 fitted with a MidOutput 150-cycle cartridge performed the sequencing, running 156 Read1 cycles and 15 Index1 cycles with the kit's custom primers. The pooled library was loaded at approximately 1.1 pM with an approximately 21% PhiX control spike-in. Regarding the original processing steps: Vendor-processed data were analyzed in R, and a clonotype was defined as all T cells sharing the same CDR3 nucleotide sequence. For clone abundance analyses, frequencies were normalized to the 10,000 most abundant clones per sample. Public T cell clones, which averaged fewer than five per sample, were excluded before analysis. A difference in abundance of at least 32-fold between compartments was used to define tumor-enriched and baseline blood-enriched clonotypes. A beta-binomial differential abundance model was applied to find clonotypes that expanded or contracted between blood time points. Similarity between tumor and blood repertoires was quantified using the Baroni-Urbani and Buser coefficient, and groups were compared with two-tailed Wilcoxon tests in R. The clones in this table, taken by TCRdb from immuneACCESS, are in-frame only. Not every clone is retained; where verified, under half of the shortfall comes from an unresolved V gene, and the cause of the rest is unknown. V and J calls and clone size come straight from that table; D and trimming were deduced from the DNA. The sample has more than 150,000 clones on record, about 87% of them singletons. 10% to 15% of the sample is in the top ten clones.

A remark on this clone: Its antigen is not yet known. No quality values exist for individual bases; no much larger clone is one base distant.

Taken with the paper, the label for time point translates to: blood 2 weeks post-SBRT. The treatment or condition label for this specimen denotes: 15 Gy SBRT to primary tumor, nephrectomy 4 weeks later. To track tumor-enriched clonotypes, serial peripheral blood was sampled from radiation-treated patients at baseline and at 2 weeks and 4 weeks after SBRT. All patients had renal cell carcinoma with clear cell pathology. The QIAamp DNA Blood Mini Kit (Qiagen) was used to prepare genomic DNA for TCR sequencing. The analyses included only samples that passed all quality control checks. The CDR3 starts with the cysteine, ends with the phenylalanine, and has 20 residues. The read is trimmed to its CDR3 DNA, 60 bases read in frame from base 1. From V the trimming removes 4 bases and from J it removes 6 bases, while the gene matches leave 17 bases of the junction unaccounted for. CDR1 and CDR2 are read off the germline V gene as LGHNA and YNFKEQ.

The sequencing here drew on blood, taken from a patient whose treatment included radiotherapy and nephrectomy. This TCR derives from a woman aged 45 to 65 with renal cell carcinoma. The rearranged segments are TRBV4-2 and TRBJ2-2, and TRBD2 matches 13 of the central bases. CDR3 reads: CASSRGSGTSGVRTPGELFF. The DNA is as follows: TGTGCCAGCAGCCGCGGTTCCGGGACTAGCGGGGTGAGGACTCCCGGGGAGCTGTTTTTT.